This T cell receptor beta chain appears in the sequencing data of a study of T cell changes during pregnancy in multiple sclerosis. The CDR3 is 15 residues long. V shed 8 bases and J shed 4 bases, with 20 bases lying between them. From germline, CDR1 is MDHEN and CDR2 SYDVKM. TCRdb's copy holds only in-frame clones and misses some; the assay was immunoSEQ multiplex PCR. The sample records 90,000 to 100,000 clones, about 94% being singletons. This clonotype was obtained from a female donor with multiple sclerosis, enrolled in a pregnancy study. Material: peripheral blood, obtained in the third trimester of pregnancy. The V gene is TRBV28, the J gene TRBJ1-2; a possible D gene is TRBD1 (5 bases). For the CDR3, the DNA is TGTGCCAGCGCCCCCCGGGGGGGATGGAGCTATGGCTACACCTTC. Translated, it gives CASAPRGGWSYGYTF.